This passage covers 18 T cell receptor beta chains from one sample sequenced in a study of cytomegalovirus exposure and HLA in healthy donors. PCR involved 60 Vbeta and 13 Jbeta primers. Profiled with immunoSEQ multiplex PCR; TCRdb holds only in-frame clones, not every one. This table has 90,000 or so clones, about two thirds appearing once. Material: PBMCs. The source is a boy aged 10-17 years in good health and CMV-seropositive.

The chain is built from TRBV5-4 and TRBJ2-5, with D maybe TRBD1 (6 bases). This CDR3 is built from 13 residues. The V and J ends lost 2 bases and 5 bases respectively, with 10 bases between them. CDR1 and CDR2 from the germline V gene are SGHNT and YYREEE (reference sequence). The CDR3 spells CASSFKGDETQYF. CDR3 DNA: TGTGCCAGCAGCTTTAAGGGGGATGAGACCCAGTACTTC.

V and J are TRBV5-4 and TRBJ1-6; a possible D gene is TRBD1 (5 bases). Germline values: CDR1 SGHNT, CDR2 YYREEE (reference sequence). The CDR3 sequence is 15 residues long. The V and J ends lost 0 bases and 10 bases respectively, with 14 bases between them. CDR3 sequence reads: CASSLGQGGQSPLHF. Here the CDR3 DNA reads TGTGCCAGCAGCTTGGGGCAGGGTGGGCAATCACCCCTCCACTTT.

This clone has more than one count but fewer than ten. The gene calls are TRBV6-5 and TRBJ1-1; 8 positions agree with TRBD1. Germline V gene lookup returns CDR1 MNHEY and CDR2 SVGAGI. V lost 6 bases to trimming and J lost 3 bases; unmatched junction nucleotides: 6. The CDR3 extends over 14 amino acids. The CDR3 protein is CASRRDRGDTEAFF. CDR3 bases: TGTGCCAGCAGACGCGACAGGGGCGACACTGAAGCTTTCTTT.

This sequence joins TRBV5-1 and TRBJ2-1, with 8 positions matching TRBD2. J gave up 4 bases and V 4 bases, and 10 bases lay outside the gene matches. CDR3 length equals 16 residues. Germline-derived CDR1 and CDR2 are SGHRS and YFSETQ. In DNA form, the CDR3 reads TGCGCCAGCAGCCGTCAGGGTAGCGGGACGTACAATGAGCAGTTCTTC. This codes for CASSRQGSGTYNEQFF.

This chain links TRBV19 with TRBJ2-1; 10 positions match TRBD1. The CDR3 is 19 residues long. CDR1 and CDR2 from the germline V gene are LNHDA and SQIVND (reference sequence). V lost 4 bases and J lost 0; bases outside the gene matches: 12. In DNA form, the CDR3 reads TGTGCCAGTAGTACCACCCGGGACAGGGGTTCCCACTCCTACAATGAGCAGTTCTTC. It specifies CASSTTRDRGSHSYNEQFF.

J is TRBJ2-7 and V is TRBV6-1, with 9 bases matching TRBD2. There are 18 residues in the CDR3. Germline lookup yields CDR1 MNHNS and CDR2 SASEGT. Trimming removed 3 bases from V and 0 bases from J; junction bases left unmatched: 12. Here the CDR3 reads CASSDGVAGATYSYEQYF. In DNA form, the CDR3 reads TGTGCCAGCAGTGATGGCGTAGCGGGGGCCACATACTCCTACGAGCAGTACTTC.

This clone was seen only a few times. The J gene is TRBJ2-1, the V gene TRBV11-2; D not certain. V lost 5 bases and J 9 bases, leaving 11 bases between the germline ends. Per germline, CDR1 SGHAT and CDR2 FQNNGV. This CDR3 has 12 residues. CDR3 sequence (DNA): TGTGCCAGCAGCCCGATCGGTGGTGAGCAGTTCTTC. It encodes CASSPIGGEQFF. Full variable domain (outside the CDR3, taken from reference TRBV11-2 and TRBJ2-1): EAGVAQSPRYKIIEKRQSVAFWCNPISGHATLYWYQQILGQGPKLLIQFQNNGVVDDSQLPKDRFSAERLKGVDSTLKIQPAKLEDSAVYLCASSPIGGEQFFGPGTRLTVL.

The chain joins TRBV2 to TRBJ1-1, with unresolved D. This CDR3 has 13 amino acids. The ends were cut back, 7 bases at V and 1 base at J, with 10 bases in the middle. The V gene's germline CDR1 is SNHLY and CDR2 FYNNEI. The CDR3 coding sequence is TGTGCCAGCACCCTTTACAGGAACACTGAAGCTTTCTTT. Its translation: CASTLYRNTEAFF.

The genes are TRBV30 and TRBJ2-5; 10 bases map to TRBD1. The last part of the DNA fits TRBJ2-7 better; the J call may be wrong. In germline, CDR1 is GTSNPN, CDR2 SVGIG (reference sequence). This CDR3 is built from 14 residues. In nucleotides, the CDR3 is TGTGCCTGGATCCCCGGGACAGGGGTGGGCGAGCAGTACTTC. It translates to CAWIPGTGVGEQYF.

The chain carries TRBV7-6 and TRBJ1-1, with no clear D. The CDR3 contains 16 residues. Per germline, CDR1 SGHVS and CDR2 FNYEAQ. Trimming left V 1 base short and J 2 bases short, with 14 bases between. The DNA for the CDR3 is TGTGCCAGCAGCTTAGACAGACTAAGCTATAACACTGAAGCTTTCTTT. It yields the protein CASSLDRLSYNTEAFF.

The chain couples TRBV4-3 to TRBJ2-1, with TRBD1 matching over 9 bases. Germline CDR1 LGHNA, CDR2 YSLEER. With 0 bases clipped from V and 9 bases from J, the junction kept 9 bases outside the gene matches. The CDR3 extends over 16 amino acids. The chain's CDR3 is CASSQDGTGLNSEQFF. The DNA of the CDR3 is TGCGCCAGCAGCCAAGATGGGACAGGGCTGAACAGTGAGCAGTTCTTC.

This chain uses TRBV5-1 with TRBJ2-3; 10 bases agree with TRBD2. The CDR3 covers 17 residues. Germline V gene data show CDR1 as SGHRS and CDR2 as YFSETQ. V lost 3 bases to trimming and J lost 4 bases; unmatched junction nucleotides: 11. CDR3 sequence (DNA): TGCGCCAGCAGCTCAAAACAACTAGCGGGGTTCGCAGATACGCAGTATTTT. The encoded protein is CASSSKQLAGFADTQYF.

This clone was observed a few times. The rearrangement links TRBV10-3 to TRBJ1-1; 7 bases align to TRBD1. Germline lookup yields CDR1 ENHRY and CDR2 SYGVKD. The trim removed 2 bases at V and 3 bases at J, leaving 0 bases unmatched. The CDR3 consists of 13 residues. This CDR3 reads CAISETGDTEAFF. The CDR3 DNA sequence: TGTGCCATCAGTGAGACAGGGGACACTGAAGCTTTCTTT.

In this sample, this clone turned up a few times. In DNA form, the CDR3 reads TGCGCCAGCAGCCAAGGTGCAGGCCCAGTGGGTGGCTACACCTTC. Translation: CASSQGAGPVGGYTF. J is TRBJ1-2 and V is TRBV4-3; D uncertain. Deletions cut 1 base from V and 7 bases from J, with 16 bases between. This CDR3 is built from 15 residues. Germline V CDR1 and CDR2: LGHNA, YSLEER.

This chain joins TRBV5-5 and TRBJ1-5, with D unclear. CDR3 size: 15 residues. Trimming pared 4 bases from V and 0 bases from J, leaving 11 bases between. In germline, CDR1 is SGHKS, CDR2 YYEKEE (reference sequence). CDR3 nucleotides: TGTGCCAGCAGCCCGAGCCCTAATAGCAATCAGCCCCAGCATTTT. It is translated as CASSPSPNSNQPQHF.

This clone was seen just once. The chain carries TRBV7-9 and TRBJ2-7; D perhaps matches TRBD1 (5 bases). Trimming stripped 1 base from V and 2 bases from J, with 9 bases between. The CDR3 consists of 14 residues. Per the germline V gene, CDR1 is SEHNR and CDR2 is FQNEAQ (reference sequence). CDR3 sequence: CASSLEQVTYEQYF. The CDR3 region has the DNA TGTGCCAGCAGCTTAGAACAGGTGACCTACGAGCAGTACTTC.

This chain links TRBV9 with TRBJ2-3, with D unclear. CDR3 length: 13 amino acids. Trimming shortened V by 0 bases and J by 2 bases, and 4 bases separated the two germline ends. Germline V CDR1 and CDR2: SGDLS, YYNGEE. CDR3 in DNA: TGTGCCAGCAGCGTAGGTTACACAGATACGCAGTATTTT. Its translation is CASSVGYTDTQYF.

The gene calls are TRBV7-2 and TRBJ2-7; D ambiguous. The V and J ends lost 0 bases and 6 bases respectively, with 15 bases between them. CDR3 length equals 15 residues. Germline CDR1 SGHTA, CDR2 FQGNSA. The CDR3 spells CASSLATSVPGEQYF. Written as DNA, the CDR3 is TGTGCCAGCAGCTTAGCGACGAGTGTCCCAGGCGAGCAGTACTTC.